This TCR beta chain was captured by sequencing in a study of blood T cells in healthy people across ages. Findings of the study overall: Estimates based on one million T cells were treated as lower bounds. Long-lived donors exceeded aged donors in naive CD4+ cells and diversity. Roughly linearly, TCR beta diversity per million T cells fell as age increased.

This clonotype came up a few times. What it binds is not known. Each donor was a healthy Caucasian individual from Russia, aged roughly 6 to 95. A second about 6 to 12 cycle PCR used barcoded and J-beta primers. TCRdb used MiXCR to reprocess the 5' RACE reads, holding one entry per CDR3 protein. The sample contains about 1.1 million distinct CDR3 sequences, 35% to 40% of which appear only once. This clonotype originated in a man aged 18 to 35 in good health. What was sequenced was blood.

CDR3 sequence: CAIRGTANTDTQYF. The CDR3 DNA reads TGTGCCATCCGCGGGACAGCCAACACAGATACGCAGTATTTT. The chain is built from TRBV6-2 or TRBV6-3 and TRBJ2-3; possible D gene TRBD1, 7 bases. V was trimmed by 10 bases and J by 2 bases, leaving 16 bases between them. There are 14 residues in the CDR3. In germline, CDR1 is MNHEY, CDR2 SVGEGT.